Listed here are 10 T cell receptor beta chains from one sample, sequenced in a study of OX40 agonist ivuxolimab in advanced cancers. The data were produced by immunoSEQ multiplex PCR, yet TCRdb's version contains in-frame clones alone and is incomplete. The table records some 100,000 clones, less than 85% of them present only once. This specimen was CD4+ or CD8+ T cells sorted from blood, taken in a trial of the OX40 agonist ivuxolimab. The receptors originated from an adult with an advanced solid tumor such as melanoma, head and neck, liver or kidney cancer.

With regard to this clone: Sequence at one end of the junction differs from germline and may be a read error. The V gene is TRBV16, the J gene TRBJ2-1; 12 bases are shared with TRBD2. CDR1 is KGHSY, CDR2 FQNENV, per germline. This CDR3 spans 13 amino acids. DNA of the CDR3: TGTGCCAGCAGCCACGGACTAGCGGGGCTACGGCTCTTC. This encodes CASSHGLAGLRLF.

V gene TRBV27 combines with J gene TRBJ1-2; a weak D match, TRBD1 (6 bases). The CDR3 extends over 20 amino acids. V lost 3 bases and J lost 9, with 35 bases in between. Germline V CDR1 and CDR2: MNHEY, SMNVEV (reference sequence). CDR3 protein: CASSFSGVGFGTSDPPSYTF. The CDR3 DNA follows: TGTGCCAGCAGTTTTTCTGGCGTCGGTTTTGGGACATCTGACCCGCCGAGCTACACCTTC.

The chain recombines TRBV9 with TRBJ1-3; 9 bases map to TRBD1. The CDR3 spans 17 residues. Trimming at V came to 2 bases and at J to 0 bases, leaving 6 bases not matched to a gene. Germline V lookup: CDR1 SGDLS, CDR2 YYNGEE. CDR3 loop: CASSVNWDRDSGNTIYF. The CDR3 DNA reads TGTGCCAGCAGCGTTAACTGGGACAGGGACTCTGGAAACACCATATATTTT.

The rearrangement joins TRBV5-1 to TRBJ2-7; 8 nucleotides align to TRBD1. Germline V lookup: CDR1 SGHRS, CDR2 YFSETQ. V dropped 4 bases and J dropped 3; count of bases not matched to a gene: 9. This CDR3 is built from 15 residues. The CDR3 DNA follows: TGCGCCAGCAGCCCGTCCCGGGACAGGAACTACGAGCAGTACTTC. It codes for CASSPSRDRNYEQYF.

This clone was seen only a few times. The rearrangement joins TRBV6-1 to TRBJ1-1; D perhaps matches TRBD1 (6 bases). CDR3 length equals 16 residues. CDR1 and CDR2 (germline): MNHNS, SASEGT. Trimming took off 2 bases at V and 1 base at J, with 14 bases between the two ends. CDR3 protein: CASSEYLGATNTEAFF. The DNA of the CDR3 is TGTGCCAGCAGTGAATACCTGGGGGCGACGAACACTGAAGCTTTCTTT.

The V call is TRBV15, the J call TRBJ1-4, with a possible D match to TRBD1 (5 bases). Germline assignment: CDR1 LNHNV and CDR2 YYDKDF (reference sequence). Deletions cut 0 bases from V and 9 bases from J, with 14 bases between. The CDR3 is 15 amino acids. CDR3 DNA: TGTGCCACCAGCAGAGATCAAAGGACATATAAAAAACTGTTTTTT. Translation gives CATSRDQRTYKKLFF. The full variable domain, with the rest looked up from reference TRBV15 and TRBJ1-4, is DAMVIQNPRYQVTQFGKPVTLSCSQTLNHNVMYWYQQKSSQAPKLLFHYYDKDFNNEADTPDNFQSRRPNTSFCFLDIRSPGLGDTAMYLCATSRDQRTYKKLFFGSGTQLSVL.

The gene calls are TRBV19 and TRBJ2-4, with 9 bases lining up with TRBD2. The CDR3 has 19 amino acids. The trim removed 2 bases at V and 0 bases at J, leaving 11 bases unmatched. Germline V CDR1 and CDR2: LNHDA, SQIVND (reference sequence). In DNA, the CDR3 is TGTGCCAGTAGTATAAGGGGAACCGGGACTAGCCTAGCCAAAAACATTCAGTACTTC. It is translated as CASSIRGTGTSLAKNIQYF.

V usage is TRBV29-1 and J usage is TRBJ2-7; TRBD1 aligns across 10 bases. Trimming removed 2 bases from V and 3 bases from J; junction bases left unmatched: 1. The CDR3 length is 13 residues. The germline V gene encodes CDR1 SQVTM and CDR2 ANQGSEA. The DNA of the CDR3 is TGCAGCGTTGAAAGGACAGGGGGCTACGAGCAGTACTTC. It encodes CSVERTGGYEQYF.

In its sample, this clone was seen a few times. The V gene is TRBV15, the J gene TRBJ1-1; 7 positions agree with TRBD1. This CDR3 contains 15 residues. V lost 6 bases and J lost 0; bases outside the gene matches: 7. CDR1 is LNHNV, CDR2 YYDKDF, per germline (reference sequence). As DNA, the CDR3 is TGTGCCACCAGAGGACAGGTTGCGATGAACACTGAAGCTTTCTTT. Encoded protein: CATRGQVAMNTEAFF.

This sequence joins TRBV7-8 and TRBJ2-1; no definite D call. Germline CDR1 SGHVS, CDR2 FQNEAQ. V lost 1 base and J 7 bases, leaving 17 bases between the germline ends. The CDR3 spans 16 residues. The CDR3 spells CASSLGATEKGNEQFF. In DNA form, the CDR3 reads TGTGCCAGCAGCTTAGGGGCGACGGAGAAGGGTAATGAGCAGTTCTTC.